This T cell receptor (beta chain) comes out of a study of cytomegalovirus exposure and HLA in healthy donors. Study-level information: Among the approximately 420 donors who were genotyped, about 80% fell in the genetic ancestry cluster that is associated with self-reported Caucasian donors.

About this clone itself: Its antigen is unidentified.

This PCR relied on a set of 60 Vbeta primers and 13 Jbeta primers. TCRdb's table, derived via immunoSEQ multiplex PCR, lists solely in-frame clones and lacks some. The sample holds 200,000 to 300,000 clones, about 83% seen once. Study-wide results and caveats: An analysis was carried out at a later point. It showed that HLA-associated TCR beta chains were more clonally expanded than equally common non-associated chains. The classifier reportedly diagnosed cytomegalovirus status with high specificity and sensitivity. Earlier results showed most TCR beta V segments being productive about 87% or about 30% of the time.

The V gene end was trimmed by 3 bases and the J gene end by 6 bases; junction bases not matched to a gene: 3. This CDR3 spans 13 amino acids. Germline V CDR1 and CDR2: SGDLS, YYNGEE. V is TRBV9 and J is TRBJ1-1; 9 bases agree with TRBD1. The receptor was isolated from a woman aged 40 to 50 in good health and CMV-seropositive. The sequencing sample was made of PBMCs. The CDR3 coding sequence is TGTGCCAGCAGCGACAGGGGGCAAGCTGAAGCTTTCTTT. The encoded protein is CASSDRGQAEAFF.